This T cell receptor beta chain was retrieved from a study of blood T cell repertoires in COVID-19. The authors' processing: Estimated nucleated cell counts came from reference gene primer amplification. This table comes from immunoSEQ multiplex PCR, and its TCRdb copy is limited to in-frame clones, with some not included. From that table come the V and J calls and clone size; the DNA was used to work out D and trimming. In the table there are 95,000 to 150,000 clones, approximately 83% of which are singletons. CDR3 length equals 13 residues. CDR1 SGHTA and CDR2 FQGNSA come from the germline V gene. V shed 0 bases and J shed 3 bases, with 3 bases lying between them.

This TCR came from a woman in her seventies with acute or convalescent COVID-19. This chain links TRBV7-2 with TRBJ2-1; D ambiguous. Input material: peripheral blood. The CDR3 loop is CASSLAIYNEQFF. CDR3 coding DNA: TGTGCCAGCAGCTTAGCCATCTACAATGAGCAGTTCTTC.